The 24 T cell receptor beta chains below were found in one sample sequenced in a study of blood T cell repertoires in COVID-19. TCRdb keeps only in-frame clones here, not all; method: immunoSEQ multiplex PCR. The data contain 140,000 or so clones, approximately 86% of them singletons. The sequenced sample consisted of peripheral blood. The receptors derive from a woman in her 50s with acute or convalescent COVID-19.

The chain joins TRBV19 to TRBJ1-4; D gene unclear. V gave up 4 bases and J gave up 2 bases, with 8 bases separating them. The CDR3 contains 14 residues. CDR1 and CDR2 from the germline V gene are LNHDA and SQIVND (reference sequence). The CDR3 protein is CASSTDETNEKLFF. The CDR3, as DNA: TGTGCCAGTAGTACCGATGAGACTAATGAAAAACTGTTTTTT.

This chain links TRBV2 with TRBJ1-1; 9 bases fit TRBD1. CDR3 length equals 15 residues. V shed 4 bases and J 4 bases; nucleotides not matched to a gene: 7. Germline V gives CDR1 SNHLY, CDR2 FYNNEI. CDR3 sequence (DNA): TGTGCCAGCAGTGCCGGGACAGGGCGGCCCACTGAAGCTTTCTTT. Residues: CASSAGTGRPTEAFF.

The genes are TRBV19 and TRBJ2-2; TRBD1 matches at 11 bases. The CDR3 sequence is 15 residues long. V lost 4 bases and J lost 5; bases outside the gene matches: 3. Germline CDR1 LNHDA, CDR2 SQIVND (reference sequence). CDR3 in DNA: TGTGCCAGTAGTAAGGACAGGGGGCTGACCGGGGAGCTGTTTTTT. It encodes CASSKDRGLTGELFF.

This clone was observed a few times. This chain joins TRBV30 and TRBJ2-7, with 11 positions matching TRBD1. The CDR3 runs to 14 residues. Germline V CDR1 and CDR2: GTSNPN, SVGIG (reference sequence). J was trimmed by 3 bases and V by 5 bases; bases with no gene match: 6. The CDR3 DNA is TGTGCCTGGGGTACCGGGACAGGGGGCTACGAGCAGTACTTC. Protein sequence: CAWGTGTGGYEQYF.

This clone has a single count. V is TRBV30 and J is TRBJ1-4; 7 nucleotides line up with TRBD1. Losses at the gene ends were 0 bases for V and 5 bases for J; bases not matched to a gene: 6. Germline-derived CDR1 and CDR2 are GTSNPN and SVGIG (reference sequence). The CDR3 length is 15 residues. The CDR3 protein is CAWSVNSRGNEKLFF. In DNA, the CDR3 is TGTGCCTGGAGTGTAAATAGCAGGGGGAATGAAAAACTGTTTTTT.

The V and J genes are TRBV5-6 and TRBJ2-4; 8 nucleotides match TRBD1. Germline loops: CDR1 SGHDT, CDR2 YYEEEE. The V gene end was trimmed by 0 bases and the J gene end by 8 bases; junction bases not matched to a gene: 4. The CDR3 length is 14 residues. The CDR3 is CASSLGQGADIQYF. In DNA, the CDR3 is TGTGCCAGCAGCTTGGGGCAGGGGGCAGACATTCAGTACTTC.

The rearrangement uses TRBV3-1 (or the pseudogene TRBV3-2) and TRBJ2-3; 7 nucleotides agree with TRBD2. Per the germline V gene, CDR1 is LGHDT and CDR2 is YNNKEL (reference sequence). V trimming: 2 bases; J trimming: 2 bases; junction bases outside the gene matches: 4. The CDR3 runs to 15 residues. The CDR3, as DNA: TGTGCCAGCAGCCAATGGGGACTACCCACAGATACGCAGTATTTT. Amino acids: CASSQWGLPTDTQYF.

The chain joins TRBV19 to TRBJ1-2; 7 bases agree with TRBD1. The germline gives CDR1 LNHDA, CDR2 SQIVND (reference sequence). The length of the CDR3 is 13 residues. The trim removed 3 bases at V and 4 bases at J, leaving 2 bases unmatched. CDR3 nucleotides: TGTGCCAGTAGTATTACAGGGGCCTATGGCTACACCTTC. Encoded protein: CASSITGAYGYTF.

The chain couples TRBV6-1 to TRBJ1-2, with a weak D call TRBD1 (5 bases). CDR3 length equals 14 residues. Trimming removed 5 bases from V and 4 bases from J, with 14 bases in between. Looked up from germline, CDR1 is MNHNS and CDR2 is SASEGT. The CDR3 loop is CASSSQGQLYGYTF. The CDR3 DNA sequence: TGTGCCAGCAGTTCGCAAGGACAACTCTATGGCTACACCTTC.

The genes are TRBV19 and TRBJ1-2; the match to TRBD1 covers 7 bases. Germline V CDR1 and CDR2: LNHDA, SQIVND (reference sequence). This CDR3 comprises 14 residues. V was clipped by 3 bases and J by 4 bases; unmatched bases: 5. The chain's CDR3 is CASSIGDRVYGYTF. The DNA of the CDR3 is TGTGCCAGTAGTATCGGAGACAGGGTCTATGGCTACACCTTC.

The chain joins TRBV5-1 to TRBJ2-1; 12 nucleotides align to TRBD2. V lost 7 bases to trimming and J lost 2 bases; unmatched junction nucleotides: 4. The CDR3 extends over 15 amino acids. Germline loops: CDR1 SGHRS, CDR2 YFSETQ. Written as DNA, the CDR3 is TGCGCCAGCCTATCTAGCGGGGGGGCCTACAATGAGCAGTTCTTC. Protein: CASLSSGGAYNEQFF.

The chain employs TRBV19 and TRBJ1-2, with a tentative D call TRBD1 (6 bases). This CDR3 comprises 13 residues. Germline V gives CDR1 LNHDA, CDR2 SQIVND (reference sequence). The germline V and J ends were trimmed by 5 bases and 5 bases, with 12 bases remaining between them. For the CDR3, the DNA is TGTGCCAGTAGTCCCCGGACAGATTATGGCTACACCTTC. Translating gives CASSPRTDYGYTF.

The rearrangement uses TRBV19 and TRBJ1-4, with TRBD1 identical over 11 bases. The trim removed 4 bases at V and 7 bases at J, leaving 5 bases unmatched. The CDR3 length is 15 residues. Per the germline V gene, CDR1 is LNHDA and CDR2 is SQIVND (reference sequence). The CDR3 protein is CASSTPGQGVEKLFF. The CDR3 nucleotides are TGTGCCAGTAGTACACCGGGACAGGGGGTTGAAAAACTGTTTTTT.

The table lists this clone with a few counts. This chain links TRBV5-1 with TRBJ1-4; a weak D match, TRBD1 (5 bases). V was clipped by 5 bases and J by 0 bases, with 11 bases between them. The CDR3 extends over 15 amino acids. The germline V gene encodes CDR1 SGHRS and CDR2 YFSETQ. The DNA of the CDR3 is TGCGCCAGCAGGGAGGGGACCGCAACTAATGAAAAACTGTTTTTT. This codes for CASREGTATNEKLFF.

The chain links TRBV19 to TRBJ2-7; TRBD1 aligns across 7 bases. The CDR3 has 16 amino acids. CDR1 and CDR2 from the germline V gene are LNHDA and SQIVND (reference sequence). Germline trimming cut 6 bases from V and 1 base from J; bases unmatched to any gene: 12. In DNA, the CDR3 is TGTGCCAGTAGCTTGGGTCACAGGGGAACATCCTACGAGCAGTACTTC. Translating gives CASSLGHRGTSYEQYF.

CDR3 DNA sequence: TGTGCCAGTAGTATAGATCGCCCAAGCTCTAACTATGGCTACACCTTC. Translating gives CASSIDRPSSNYGYTF. The chain couples TRBV19 to TRBJ1-2; D gene unclear. Trimming removed 0 bases at V and 0 bases at J, with 11 bases between. Germline V lookup: CDR1 LNHDA, CDR2 SQIVND (reference sequence). The CDR3 covers 16 residues.

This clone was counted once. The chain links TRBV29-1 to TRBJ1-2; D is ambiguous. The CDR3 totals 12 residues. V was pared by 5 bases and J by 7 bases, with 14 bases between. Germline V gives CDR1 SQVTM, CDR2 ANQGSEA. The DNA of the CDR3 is TGCAGCGTTCCGGCGGGTTGGGGTGGCTACACCTTC. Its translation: CSVPAGWGGYTF.

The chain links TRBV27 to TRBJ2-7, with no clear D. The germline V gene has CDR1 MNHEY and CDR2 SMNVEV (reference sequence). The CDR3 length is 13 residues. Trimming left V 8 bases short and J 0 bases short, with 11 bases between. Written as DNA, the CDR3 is TGTGCCAGCCTCGGGTCATCCTCCTACGAGCAGTACTTC. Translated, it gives CASLGSSSYEQYF.

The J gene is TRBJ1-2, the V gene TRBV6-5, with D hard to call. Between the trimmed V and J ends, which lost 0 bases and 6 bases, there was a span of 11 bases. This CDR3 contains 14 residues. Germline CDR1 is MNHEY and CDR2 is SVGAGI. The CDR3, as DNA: TGTGCCAGCAGTTACTCCCTGGAGTCCAATGGCTACACCTTC. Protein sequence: CASSYSLESNGYTF.

CDR3 DNA: TGTGCCAGTAGTATAGATCCGGGGCGGGAGAGATACAATGAGCAGTTCTTC. Translated, it gives CASSIDPGRERYNEQFF. The chain employs TRBV19 and TRBJ2-1; TRBD2 aligns across 7 bases. The J segment lost 4 bases and the V segment lost 0 bases, leaving 9 bases of the junction unmatched. The CDR3 totals 17 residues. CDR1 and CDR2 from the germline V gene are LNHDA and SQIVND (reference sequence).

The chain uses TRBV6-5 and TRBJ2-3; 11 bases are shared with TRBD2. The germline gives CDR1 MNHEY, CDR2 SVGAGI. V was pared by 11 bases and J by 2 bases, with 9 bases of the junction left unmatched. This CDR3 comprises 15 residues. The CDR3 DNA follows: TGTGCCTCCGAAGGGACTAGCGGACCCACAGATACGCAGTATTTT. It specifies CASEGTSGPTDTQYF.

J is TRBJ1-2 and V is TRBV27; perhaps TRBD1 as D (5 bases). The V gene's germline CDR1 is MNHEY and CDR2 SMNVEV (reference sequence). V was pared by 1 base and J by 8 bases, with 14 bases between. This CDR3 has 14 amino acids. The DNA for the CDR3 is TGTGCCAGCAGTTTATTGGGCAGGGTGGGGGGCTACACCTTC. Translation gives CASSLLGRVGGYTF.

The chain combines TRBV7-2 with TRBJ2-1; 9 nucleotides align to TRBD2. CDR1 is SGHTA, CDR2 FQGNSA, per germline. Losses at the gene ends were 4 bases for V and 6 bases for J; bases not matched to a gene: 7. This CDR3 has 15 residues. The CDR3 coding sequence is TGTGCCAGCAGCTCCGCGGGGGGGCGAATCAATGAGCAGTTCTTC. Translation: CASSSAGGRINEQFF. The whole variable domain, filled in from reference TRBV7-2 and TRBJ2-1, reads GAGVSQSPSNKVTEKGKDVELRCDPISGHTALYWYRQSLGQGLEFLIYFQGNSAPDKSGLPSDRFSAERTGGSVSTLTIQRTQQEDSAVYLCASSSAGGRINEQFFGPGTRLTVL.

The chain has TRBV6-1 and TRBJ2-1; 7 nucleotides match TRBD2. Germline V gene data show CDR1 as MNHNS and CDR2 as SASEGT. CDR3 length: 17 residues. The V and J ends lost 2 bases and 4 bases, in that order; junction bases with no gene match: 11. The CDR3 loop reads CASSEFYTLALYNEQFF. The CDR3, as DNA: TGTGCCAGCAGTGAATTCTACACACTAGCGCTTTACAATGAGCAGTTCTTC.